This T cell receptor (beta chain) stems from a study of graft-versus-host responses after intestinal transplantation (dated by TCRdb to about 2021). Regarding the research as a whole: The transplants that recipients received were multivisceral, liver-intestinal, or isolated intestinal. All recipients received anti-thymocyte globulin induction followed by maintenance tacrolimus and steroids for roughly 3 years. Bulk TCR-beta CDR3 sequencing was used to track graft-versus-host and host-versus-graft alloreactive T cell clones in the graft, circulation and bone marrow after intestinal transplantation. Alloreactive clones were identified by sequencing pre-transplant mixed lymphocyte reaction products and comparing them with unstimulated pre-transplant donor and recipient T cells. A cohort of 24 intestinal transplant recipients, including one retransplant, was enrolled, and 3 patients lacking pretransplant specimens were excluded. Donor T cell macrochimerism was defined as a peak of at least 4% donor T cells among recipient peripheral blood mononuclear cells. Rather than being sequenced by the commercial service, samples from a few later patients were sequenced in-house on an Illumina MiSeq and processed with MiXCR. Points the paper makes about the study in general: High GvH to HvG T cell clonal ratios were observed in the allografts of patients with donor T cell macrochimerism. Early after transplant, peak levels of circulating GvH clones were found to be associated with declines in HvG clones. Conclusions were limited by the relatively low number and heterogeneity of intestinal transplant patients. GvH clones were detected in recipient bone marrow, and some appeared earlier in ileal mucosa or blood, consistent with an intestinal mucosal origin.

Receptor amplification or capture employed the immunoSEQ multiplex PCR assay. In most patients, genomic DNA was isolated using the Qiagen DNeasy Blood and Tissue Kit and sent frozen to Adaptive Biotechnologies for TCR sequencing. Adaptive Biotechnologies carried out high-throughput TCR-beta CDR3 sequencing of genomic DNA for most patients. The paper's processing steps were these. TCR sequencing data for around 20 patients were retrieved from Adaptive's ImmunoSEQ software; three other patients were processed with MiXCR and VDJtools. To correct CD4 versus CD8 sorting errors, any sequence found in both subsets at a frequency ratio below 5:1 was removed. CDR3 nucleotide sequences shared between donor and recipient were removed because the origin of such sequences could not be assigned. To count as alloreactive, a clone needed at least 2-fold expansion over unstimulated cells and a minimum CFSE-low frequency of 0.002% (template counts) or 0.001% (read counts). Clones detected in sequenced pre-transplant spleen, lymph node, or MLR CFSE-low populations of the donor or recipient were defined as mappable. Cumulative frequency of alloreactive clones was calculated as a percentage of all sequences weighted by copy number. TCRdb's version of the immuneACCESS table is confined to in-frame rearrangements and falls short of the full clone set. An unresolved V gene accounts for under half of the shortfall where checked; the remainder is of unknown origin. V and J calls and clone size come straight from that table; D and trimming were deduced from the DNA. Counted in this sample were 100,000 or so clones; about 90% of them appeared once. The ten largest account for around 0.86% of the sample.

Sample time point, as interpreted from the label and publication: cells obtained before transplantation from donor or recipient. CD3+CD4+ and CD3+CD8+ populations were FACS-sorted from unstimulated pre-transplant donor and recipient cells taken from spleen or lymph nodes. In the case of this clone: Its cognate antigen has yet to be identified. No quality values exist for individual bases; no much larger clone is one base distant.

Trimming at the junction amounts to 3 bases on V and 1 base on J, and the germline ends lie 17 bases apart. Including cysteine and phenylalanine, the CDR3 has 18 amino acids. CDR3 DNA is the only sequence kept; it has 54 bases, read in frame from the first base. The germline V gene gives CDR1 as SGHRS and CDR2 as YFSETQ. The TCR sequence derives from a human donor who was the organ donor for an intestinal transplant. This receptor chain uses TRBV5-1 and TRBJ1-6; too little of a D gene remains to name it. The sequences come from unstimulated CD4+ T cells sorted from spleen or lymph node cells, collected before transplant. In nucleotides, the sequence is TGCGCCAGCAGCTACGGACGGAAGGCGGAATCCTATAATTCACCCCTCCACTTT. Translated, it gives CASSYGRKAESYNSPLHF. With all but the CDR3 taken from the reference TRBV5-1 and TRBJ1-6 genes, the full variable domain is: KAGVTQTPRYLIKTRGQQVTLSCSPISGHRSVSWYQQTPGQGLQFLFEYFSETQRNKGNFPGRFSGRQFSNSRSEMNVSTLELGDSALYLCASSYGRKAESYNSPLHFGNGTRLTVT.